This entry concerns a single TCR beta chain. The antigen is undetermined. CDR1 MNHEY and CDR2 SVGAGI come from the germline V gene. Trimming removed 7 bases from V and 1 base from J, with 11 bases in between. The CDR3 contains 14 residues. Profiling relied on immunoSEQ multiplex PCR, and the TCRdb table lists in-frame clones only, not all of them. Found here are over 10,000 clones, approximately 80% of them singletons; the top ten hold 16%. This sample was included in a study of CD4+ T cells in melanoma. Findings and limits, study-wide: A reported correlation linked neoantigen-specific CD4+ T cells to CD8+, macrophage and B cell function. In melanoma, neoantigen-specific CD4+ T cells reportedly differed in differentiation state.

The chain links TRBV6-5 to TRBJ1-5; possible D gene TRBD1, 6 bases. The receptor comes from a human donor with melanoma. Material: cells from a culture (not recorded whether cultured in vitro). CDR3 protein: CASNPDRSNQPQHF. The DNA for the CDR3 is TGTGCCAGCAATCCGGACAGAAGCAATCAGCCCCAGCATTTT.